This T cell receptor (beta chain) was captured in a study of blood T cell repertoires in COVID-19. Study details: Spain, Italy and the United States supplied samples that represented acute and convalescent COVID-19.

This CDR3 has 16 residues. CDR1 is SGHRS and CDR2 is YFSETQ in the germline V gene. Losses at the gene ends were 2 bases for V and 8 bases for J; bases not matched to a gene: 10. Original analysis: Cell counts per sample came from amplifying reference gene primers. TCRdb's copy holds only in-frame clones and misses some; the assay was immunoSEQ multiplex PCR. For V, J and clone size, that table is used; D and trimming come from the DNA. The sample lists some 240,000 clones; roughly 84% were seen once. This chain links TRBV5-1 with TRBJ1-6; 7 nucleotides agree with TRBD1. The receptor was isolated from a man aged 45-65 years with active or convalescent COVID-19. The sample comprised peripheral blood. CDR3 bases: TGCGCCAGCAGCTTCAACCCGGGACAGCTGTATTCACCCCTCCACTTT. It specifies CASSFNPGQLYSPLHF. Full variable domain (rest looked up from reference TRBV5-1 and TRBJ1-6): KAGVTQTPRYLIKTRGQQVTLSCSPISGHRSVSWYQQTPGQGLQFLFEYFSETQRNKGNFPGRFSGRQFSNSRSEMNVSTLELGDSALYLCASSFNPGQLYSPLHFGNGTRLTVT.